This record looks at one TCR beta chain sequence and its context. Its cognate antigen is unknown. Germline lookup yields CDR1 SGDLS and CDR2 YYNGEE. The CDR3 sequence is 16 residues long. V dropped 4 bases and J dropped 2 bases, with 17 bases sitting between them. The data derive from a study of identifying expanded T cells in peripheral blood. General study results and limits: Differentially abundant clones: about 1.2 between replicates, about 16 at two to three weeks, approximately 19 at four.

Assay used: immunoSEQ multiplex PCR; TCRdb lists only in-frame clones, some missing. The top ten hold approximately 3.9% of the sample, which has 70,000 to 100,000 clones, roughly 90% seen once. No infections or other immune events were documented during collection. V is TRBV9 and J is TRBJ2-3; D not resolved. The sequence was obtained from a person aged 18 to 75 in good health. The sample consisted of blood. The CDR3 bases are TGTGCCAGCAGCCTATCCGTTTCCGTACACACAGATACGCAGTATTTT. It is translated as CASSLSVSVHTDTQYF.